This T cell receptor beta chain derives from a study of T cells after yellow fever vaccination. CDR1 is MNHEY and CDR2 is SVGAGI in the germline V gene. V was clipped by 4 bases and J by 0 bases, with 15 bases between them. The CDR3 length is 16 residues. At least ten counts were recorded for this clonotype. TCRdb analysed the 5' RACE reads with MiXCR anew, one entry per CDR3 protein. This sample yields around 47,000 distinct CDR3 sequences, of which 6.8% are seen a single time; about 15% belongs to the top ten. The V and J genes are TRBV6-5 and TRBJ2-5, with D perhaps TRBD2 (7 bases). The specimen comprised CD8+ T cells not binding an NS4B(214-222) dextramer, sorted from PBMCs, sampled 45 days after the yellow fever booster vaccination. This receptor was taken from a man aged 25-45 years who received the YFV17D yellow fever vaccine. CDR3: CASSFFAGAYQETQYF. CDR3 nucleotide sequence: TGTGCCAGCAGTTTTTTTGCGGGGGCTTACCAAGAGACCCAGTACTTC.